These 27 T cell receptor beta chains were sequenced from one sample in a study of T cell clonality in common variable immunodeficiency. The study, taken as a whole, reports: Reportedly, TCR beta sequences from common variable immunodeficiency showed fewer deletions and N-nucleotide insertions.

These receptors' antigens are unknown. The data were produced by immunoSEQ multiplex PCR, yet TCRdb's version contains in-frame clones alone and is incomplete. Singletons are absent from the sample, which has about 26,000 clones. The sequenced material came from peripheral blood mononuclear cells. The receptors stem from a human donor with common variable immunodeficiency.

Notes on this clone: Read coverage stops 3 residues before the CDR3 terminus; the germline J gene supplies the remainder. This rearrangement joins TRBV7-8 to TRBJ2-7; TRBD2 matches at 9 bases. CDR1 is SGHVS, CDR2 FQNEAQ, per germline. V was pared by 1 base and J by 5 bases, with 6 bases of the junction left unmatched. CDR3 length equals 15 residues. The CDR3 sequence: CASSLVPSGTNEQYF. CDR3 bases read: TGTGCCAGCAGCTTAGTCCCTAGCGGGACAAACGAG.

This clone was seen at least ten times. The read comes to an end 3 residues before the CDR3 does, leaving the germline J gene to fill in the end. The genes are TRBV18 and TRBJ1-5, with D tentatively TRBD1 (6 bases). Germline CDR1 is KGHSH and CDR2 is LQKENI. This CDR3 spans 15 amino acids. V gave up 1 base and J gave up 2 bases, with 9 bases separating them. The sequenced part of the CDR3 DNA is TGTGCCAGCTCACCACTGGAGGGGGGCAATCAGCCC. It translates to CASSPLEGGNQP. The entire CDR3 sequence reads CASSPLEGGNQPQHF.

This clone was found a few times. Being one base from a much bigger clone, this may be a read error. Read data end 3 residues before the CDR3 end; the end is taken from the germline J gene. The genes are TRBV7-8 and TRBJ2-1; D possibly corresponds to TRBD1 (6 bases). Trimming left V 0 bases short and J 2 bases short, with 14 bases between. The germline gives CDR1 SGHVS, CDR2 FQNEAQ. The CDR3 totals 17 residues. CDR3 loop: CASSLAGHLIAYNEQFF. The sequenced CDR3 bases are TGTGCCAGCAGCTTAGCGGGACATCTCATCGCCTACAATGAG.

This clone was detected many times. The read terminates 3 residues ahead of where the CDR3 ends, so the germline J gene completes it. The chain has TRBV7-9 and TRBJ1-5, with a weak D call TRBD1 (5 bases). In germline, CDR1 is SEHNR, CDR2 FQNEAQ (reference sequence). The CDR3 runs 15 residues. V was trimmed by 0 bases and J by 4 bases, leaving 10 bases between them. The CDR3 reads CASSLALGGNQPQHF. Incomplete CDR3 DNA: TGTGCCAGCAGCTTAGCGCTGGGGGGAAATCAGCCC.

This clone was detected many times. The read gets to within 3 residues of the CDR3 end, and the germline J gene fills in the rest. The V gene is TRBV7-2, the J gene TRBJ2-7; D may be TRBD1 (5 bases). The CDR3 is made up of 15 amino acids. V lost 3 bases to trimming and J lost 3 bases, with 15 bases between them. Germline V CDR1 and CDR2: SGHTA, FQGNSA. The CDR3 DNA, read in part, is TGTGCCAGCAGCTTGGAACACGGTAGGGGCTACGAG. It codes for CASSLEHGRGYE. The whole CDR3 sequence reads CASSLEHGRGYEQYF. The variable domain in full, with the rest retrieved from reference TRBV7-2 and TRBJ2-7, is GAGVSQSPSNKVTEKGKDVELRCDPISGHTALYWYRQSLGQGLEFLIYFQGNSAPDKSGLPSDRFSAERTGGSVSTLTIQRTQQEDSAVYLCASSLEHGRGYEQYFGPGTRLTVT.

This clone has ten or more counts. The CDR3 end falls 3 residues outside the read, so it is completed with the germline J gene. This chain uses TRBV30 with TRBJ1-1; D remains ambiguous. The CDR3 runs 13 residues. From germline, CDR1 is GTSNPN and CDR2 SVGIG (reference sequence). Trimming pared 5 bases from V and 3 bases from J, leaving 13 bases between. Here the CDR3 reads CAWVTPWDTEAFF. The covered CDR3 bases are TGTGCCTGGGTGACTCCCTGGGACACTGAA.

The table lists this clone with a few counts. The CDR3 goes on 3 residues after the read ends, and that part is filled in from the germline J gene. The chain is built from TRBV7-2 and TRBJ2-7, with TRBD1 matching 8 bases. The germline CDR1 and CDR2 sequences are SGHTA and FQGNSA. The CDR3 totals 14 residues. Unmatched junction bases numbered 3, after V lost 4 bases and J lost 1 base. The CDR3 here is CASSSGQGSYEQYF. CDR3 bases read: TGTGCCAGCAGCTCCGGACAGGGATCCTACGAG. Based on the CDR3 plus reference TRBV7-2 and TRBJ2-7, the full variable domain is GAGVSQSPSNKVTEKGKDVELRCDPISGHTALYWYRQSLGQGLEFLIYFQGNSAPDKSGLPSDRFSAERTGGSVSTLTIQRTQQEDSAVYLCASSSGQGSYEQYFGPGTRLTVT.

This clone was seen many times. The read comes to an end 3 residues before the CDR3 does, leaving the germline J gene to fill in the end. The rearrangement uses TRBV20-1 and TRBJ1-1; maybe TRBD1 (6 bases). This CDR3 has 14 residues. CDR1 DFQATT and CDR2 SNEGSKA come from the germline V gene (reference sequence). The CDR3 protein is CSASRRTAGDLAFF. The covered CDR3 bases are TGCAGTGCTAGCCGGAGGACAGCAGGGGACCTA.

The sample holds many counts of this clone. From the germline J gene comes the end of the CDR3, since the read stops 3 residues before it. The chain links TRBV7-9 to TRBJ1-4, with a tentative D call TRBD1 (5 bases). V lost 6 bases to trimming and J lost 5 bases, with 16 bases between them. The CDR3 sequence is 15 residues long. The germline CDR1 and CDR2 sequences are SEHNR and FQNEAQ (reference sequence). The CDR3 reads CASSRQPRGNEKLFF. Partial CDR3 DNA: TGTGCCAGCAGTCGACAGCCGCGGGGCAATGAAAAA.

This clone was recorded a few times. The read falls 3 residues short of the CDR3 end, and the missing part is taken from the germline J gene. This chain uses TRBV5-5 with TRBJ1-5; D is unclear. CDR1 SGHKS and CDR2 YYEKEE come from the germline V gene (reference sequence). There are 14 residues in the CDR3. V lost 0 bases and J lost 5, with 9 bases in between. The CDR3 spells CASSLERFYQPQHF. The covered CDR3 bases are TGTGCCAGCAGCTTGGAGCGGTTTTATCAGCCC.

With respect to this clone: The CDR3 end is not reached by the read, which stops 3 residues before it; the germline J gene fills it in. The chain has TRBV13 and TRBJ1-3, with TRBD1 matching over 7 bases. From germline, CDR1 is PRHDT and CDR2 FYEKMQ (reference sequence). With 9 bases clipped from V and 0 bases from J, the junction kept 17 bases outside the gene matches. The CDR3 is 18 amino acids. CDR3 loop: CASRSSLRDRFSGNTIYF. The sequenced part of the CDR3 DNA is TGTGCCAGTAGATCCTCATTAAGGGACAGATTCTCTGGAAACACC.

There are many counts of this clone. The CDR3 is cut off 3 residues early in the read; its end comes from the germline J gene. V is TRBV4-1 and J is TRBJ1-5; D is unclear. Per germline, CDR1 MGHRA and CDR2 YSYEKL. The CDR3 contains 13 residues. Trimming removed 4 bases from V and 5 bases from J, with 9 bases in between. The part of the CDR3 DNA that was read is TGCGCCAGCAGCCTCGACACTTATCAGCCC. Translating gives CASSLDTYQP. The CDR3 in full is CASSLDTYQPQHF.

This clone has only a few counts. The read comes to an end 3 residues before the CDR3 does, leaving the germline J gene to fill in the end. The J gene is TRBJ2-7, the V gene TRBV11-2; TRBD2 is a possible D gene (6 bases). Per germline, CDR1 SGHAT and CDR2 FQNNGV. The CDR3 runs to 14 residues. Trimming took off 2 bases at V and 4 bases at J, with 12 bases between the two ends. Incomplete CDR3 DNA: TGTGCCAGCAGCTTAATAGGCGGGGAGTACGAG. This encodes CASSLIGGEYE. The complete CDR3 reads CASSLIGGEYEQYF.

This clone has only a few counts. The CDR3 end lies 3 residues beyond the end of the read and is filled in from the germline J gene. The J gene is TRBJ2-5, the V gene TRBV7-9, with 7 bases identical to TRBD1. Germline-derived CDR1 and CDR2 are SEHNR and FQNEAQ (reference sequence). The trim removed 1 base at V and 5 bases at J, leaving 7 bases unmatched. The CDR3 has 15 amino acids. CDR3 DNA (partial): TGTGCCAGCAGCTTAGTTCGACAGGGTGGTGAGACC. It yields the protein CASSLVRQGGET. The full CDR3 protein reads CASSLVRQGGETQYF.

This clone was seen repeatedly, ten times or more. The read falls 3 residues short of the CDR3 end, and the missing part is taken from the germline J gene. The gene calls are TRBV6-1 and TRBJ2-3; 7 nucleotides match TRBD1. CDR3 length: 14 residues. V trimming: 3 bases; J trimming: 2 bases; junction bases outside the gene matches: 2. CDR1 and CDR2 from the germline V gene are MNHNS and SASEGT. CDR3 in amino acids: CASSDRGITDTQYF. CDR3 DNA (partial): TGTGCCAGCAGTGACAGGGGGATCACAGATACG.

The CDR3 bases that were read are TGTGCCAGCAGCTTAGCACAGAGCACCTATGGC. Residues: CASSLAQSTYG. The whole CDR3 protein reads CASSLAQSTYGYTF. The chain links TRBV7-8 to TRBJ1-2, with D unclear. The read terminates 3 residues before the CDR3 end, so the remaining end is supplied by the germline J gene. V lost 0 bases and J 4 bases, leaving 9 bases between the germline ends. CDR1 SGHVS and CDR2 FQNEAQ come from the germline V gene. This CDR3 has 14 residues. The variable domain in full, completed from reference TRBV7-8 and TRBJ1-2, reads GAGVSQSPRYKVAKRGQDVALRCDPISGHVSLFWYQQALGQGPEFLTYFQNEAQLDKSGLPSDRFFAERPEGSVSTLKIQRTQQEDSAVYLCASSLAQSTYGYTFGSGTRLTVV.

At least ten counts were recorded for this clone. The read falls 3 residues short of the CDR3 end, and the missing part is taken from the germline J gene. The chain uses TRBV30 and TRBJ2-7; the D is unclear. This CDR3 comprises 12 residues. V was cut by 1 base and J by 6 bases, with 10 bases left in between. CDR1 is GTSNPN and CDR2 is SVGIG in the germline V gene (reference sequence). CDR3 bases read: TGTGCCTGGAGTGATTCCGTCCCCGAG. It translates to CAWSDSVPE. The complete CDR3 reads CAWSDSVPEQYF.

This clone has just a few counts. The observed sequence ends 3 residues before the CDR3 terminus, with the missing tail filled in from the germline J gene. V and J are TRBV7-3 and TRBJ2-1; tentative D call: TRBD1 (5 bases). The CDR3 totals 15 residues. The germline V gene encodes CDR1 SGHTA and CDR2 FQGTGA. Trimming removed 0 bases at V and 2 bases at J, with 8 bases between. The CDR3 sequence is CASSLTTVAYNEQFF. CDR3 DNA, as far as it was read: TGTGCCAGCAGCTTAACGACAGTCGCCTACAATGAG.

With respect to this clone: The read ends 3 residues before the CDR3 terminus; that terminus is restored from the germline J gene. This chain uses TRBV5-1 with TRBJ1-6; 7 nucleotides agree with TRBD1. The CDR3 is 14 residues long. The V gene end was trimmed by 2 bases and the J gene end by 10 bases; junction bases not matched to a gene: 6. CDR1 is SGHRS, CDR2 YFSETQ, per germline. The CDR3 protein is CASSFDRVESPLHF. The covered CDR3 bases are TGCGCCAGCAGCTTTGACAGGGTTGAGTCACCC.

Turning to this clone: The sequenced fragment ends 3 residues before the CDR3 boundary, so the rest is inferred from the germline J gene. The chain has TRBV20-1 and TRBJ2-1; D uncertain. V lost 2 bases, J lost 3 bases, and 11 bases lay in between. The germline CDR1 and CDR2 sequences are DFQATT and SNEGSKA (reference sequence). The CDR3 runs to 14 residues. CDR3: CSARLSPIYNEQFF. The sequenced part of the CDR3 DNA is TGCAGTGCTAGACTGTCCCCTATCTACAATGAG.

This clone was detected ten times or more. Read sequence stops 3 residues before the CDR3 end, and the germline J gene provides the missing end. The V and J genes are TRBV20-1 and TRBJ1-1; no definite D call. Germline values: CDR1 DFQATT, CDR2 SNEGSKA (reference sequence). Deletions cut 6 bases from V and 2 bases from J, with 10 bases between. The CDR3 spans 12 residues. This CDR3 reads CSAMAGNTEAFF. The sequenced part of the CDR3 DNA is TGCAGTGCGATGGCAGGAAACACTGAA.

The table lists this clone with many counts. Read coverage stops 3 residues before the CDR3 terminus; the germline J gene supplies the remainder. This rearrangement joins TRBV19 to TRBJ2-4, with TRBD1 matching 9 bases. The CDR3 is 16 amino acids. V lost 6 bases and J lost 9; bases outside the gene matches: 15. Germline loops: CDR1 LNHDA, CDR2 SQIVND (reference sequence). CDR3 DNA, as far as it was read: TGTGCCAGTAGCCCTGCAAAATCGGGACAGGGAGTCATT. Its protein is CASSPAKSGQGVI. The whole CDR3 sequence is CASSPAKSGQGVIQYF.

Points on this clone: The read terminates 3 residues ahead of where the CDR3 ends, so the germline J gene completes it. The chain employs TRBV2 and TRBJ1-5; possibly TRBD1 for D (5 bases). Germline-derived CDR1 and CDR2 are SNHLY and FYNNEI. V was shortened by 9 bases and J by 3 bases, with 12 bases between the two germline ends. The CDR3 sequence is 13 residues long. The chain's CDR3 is CASTTGLNQPQHF. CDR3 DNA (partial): TGTGCCAGTACTACAGGCCTCAATCAGCCC.

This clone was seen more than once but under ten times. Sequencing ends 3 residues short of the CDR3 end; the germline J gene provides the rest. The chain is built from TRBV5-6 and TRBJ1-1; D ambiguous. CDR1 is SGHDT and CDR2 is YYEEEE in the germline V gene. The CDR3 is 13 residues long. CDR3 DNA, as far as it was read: TGTGCCAGCAGCCGAGACCGAGGGCGCGGG. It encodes CASSRDRGRG. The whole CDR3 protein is CASSRDRGRGAFF. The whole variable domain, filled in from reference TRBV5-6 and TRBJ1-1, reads DAGVTQSPTHLIKTRGQQVTLRCSPKSGHDTVSWYQQALGQGPQFIFQYYEEEERQRGNFPDRFSGHQFPNYSSELNVNALLLGDSALYLCASSRDRGRGAFFGQGTRLTVV.

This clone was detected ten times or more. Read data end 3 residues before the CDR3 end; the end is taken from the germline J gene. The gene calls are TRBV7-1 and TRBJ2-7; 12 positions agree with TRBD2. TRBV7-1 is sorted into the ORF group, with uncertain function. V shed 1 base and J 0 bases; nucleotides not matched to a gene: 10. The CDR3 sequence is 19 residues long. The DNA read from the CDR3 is TGTGCCAGCAGCTCAGGAGCTAGCGGGGGGGAACCGAGCTCCTACGAG. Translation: CASSSGASGGEPSSYE. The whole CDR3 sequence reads CASSSGASGGEPSSYEQYF.

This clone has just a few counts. The CDR3: CASSYSTNTGELFF. The part of the CDR3 DNA that was read is TGTGCCAGTAGTTACAGCACGAACACCGGGGAG. The chain couples TRBV19 to TRBJ2-2; no clear D gene. The DNA ends 3 residues before the CDR3 does, and the rest of the CDR3 is filled in from the germline J gene. Per germline, CDR1 LNHDA and CDR2 SQIVND (reference sequence). V lost 5 bases and J 0 bases, leaving 7 bases between the germline ends. The CDR3 sequence is 14 residues long.

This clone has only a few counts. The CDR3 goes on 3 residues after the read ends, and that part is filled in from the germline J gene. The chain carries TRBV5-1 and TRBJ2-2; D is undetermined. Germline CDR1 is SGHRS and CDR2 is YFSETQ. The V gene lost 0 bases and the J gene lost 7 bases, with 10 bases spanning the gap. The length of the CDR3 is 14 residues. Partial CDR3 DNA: TGCGCCAGCAGCTTGGAGACTCCTATCGGGGAG. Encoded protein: CASSLETPIGE. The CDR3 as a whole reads CASSLETPIGELFF.